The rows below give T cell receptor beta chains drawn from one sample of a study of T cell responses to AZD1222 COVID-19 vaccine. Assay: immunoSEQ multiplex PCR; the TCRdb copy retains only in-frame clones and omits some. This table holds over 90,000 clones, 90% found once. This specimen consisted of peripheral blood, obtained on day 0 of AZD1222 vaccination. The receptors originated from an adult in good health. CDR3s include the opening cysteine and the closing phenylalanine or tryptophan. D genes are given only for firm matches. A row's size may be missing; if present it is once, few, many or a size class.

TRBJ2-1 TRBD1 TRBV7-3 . CASSVGQGNEQFF TGTGCCAGCAGCGTCGGACAGGGCAATGAGCAGTTCTTC
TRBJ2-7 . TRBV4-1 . CASSQVLGFGYEQYF TGCGCCAGCAGCCAAGTTCTAGGGTTCGGCTACGAGCAGTACTTC
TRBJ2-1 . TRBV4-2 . CASSQDPQYKSYNEQFF TGTGCCAGCAGCCAAGATCCCCAATACAAGTCCTACAATGAGCAGTTCTTC
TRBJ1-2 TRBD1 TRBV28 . CASSLSGGGGYTF TGTGCCAGCAGTTTATCAGGGGGCGGAGGCTACACCTTC
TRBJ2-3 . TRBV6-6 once CASLKAGAPTQYF TGTGCCAGTCTGAAGGCGGGGGCTCCTACGCAGTATTTT
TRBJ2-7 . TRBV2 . CASSVRGTYEQYF TGTGCCAGCAGTGTTCGAGGCACCTACGAGCAGTACTTC
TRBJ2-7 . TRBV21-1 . CASSKIRGIYEQYF TGTGCCAGCAGCAAAATCAGGGGGATCTACGAGCAGTACTTC
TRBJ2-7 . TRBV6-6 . CATIGGHTYEQYF TGTGCCACCATCGGTGGACATACCTACGAGCAGTACTTC
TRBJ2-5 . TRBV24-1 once CATSDRNNRGQETQYF TGTGCCACCAGTGACCGAAACAACCGGGGCCAAGAGACCCAGTACTTC
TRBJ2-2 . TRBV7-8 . CASTNLGKTPTGELFF TGTGCCAGCACTAACTTGGGGAAGACACCCACCGGGGAGCTGTTTTTT
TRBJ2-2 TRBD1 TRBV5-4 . CASSLGDRRYTGELFF TGTGCCAGCAGCTTGGGGGACAGGAGGTACACCGGGGAGCTGTTTTTT
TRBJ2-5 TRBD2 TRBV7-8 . CASSLGGGRWETQYF TGTGCCAGCAGCTTAGGGGGGGGTCGGTGGGAGACCCAGTACTTC
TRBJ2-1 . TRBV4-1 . CASSQGDIKTPNSANEQFF TGCGCCAGCAGCCAAGGGGACATAAAGACGCCCAATTCGGCCAATGAGCAGTTCTTC
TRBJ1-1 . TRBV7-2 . CASSSRVQGHTEAFF TGTGCCAGCAGCTCCCGGGTACAGGGCCACACTGAAGCTTTCTTT
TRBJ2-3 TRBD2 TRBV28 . CASGAIRGGGTDTQYF TGTGCCAGCGGCGCCATCCGGGGGGGAGGCACAGATACGCAGTATTTT
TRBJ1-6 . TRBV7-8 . CASSAGTTYNSPLHF TGTGCCAGCAGCGCCGGGACAACCTATAATTCACCCCTCCACTTT
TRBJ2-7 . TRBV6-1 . CASSEGHGGVHEQYF TGTGCCAGCAGTGAAGGCCATGGAGGGGTCCACGAGCAGTACTTC
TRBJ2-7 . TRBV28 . CASSLGRGREQYF TGTGCCAGCAGTTTAGGGAGGGGGCGCGAGCAGTACTTC
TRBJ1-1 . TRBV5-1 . CASSLLGRGDTEAFF TGCGCCAGCAGCTTGTTGGGGCGCGGAGACACTGAAGCTTTCTTT
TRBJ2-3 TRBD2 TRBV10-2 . CASSETSGGGTQYF TGCGCCAGCAGTGAGACTAGCGGGGGTGGTACGCAGTATTTT
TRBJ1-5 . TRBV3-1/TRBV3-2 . CASSQEPGADQPQHF TGTGCCAGCAGCCAAGAACCCGGGGCGGATCAGCCCCAGCATTTT
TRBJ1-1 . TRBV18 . CASSPPGRNTEAFF TGTGCCAGCTCACCCCCTGGAAGGAACACTGAAGCTTTCTTT
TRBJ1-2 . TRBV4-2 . CASSQDKNANYGYTF TGTGCCAGCAGCCAAGATAAGAATGCTAACTATGGCTACACCTTC
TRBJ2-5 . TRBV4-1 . CASSHPPQGETQYF TGCGCCAGCAGCCACCCGCCCCAAGGGGAGACCCAGTACTTC
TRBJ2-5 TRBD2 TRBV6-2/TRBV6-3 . CASSYTRTSGGNKYF TGTGCCAGCAGTTATACTCGGACTAGCGGGGGGAATAAGTACTTC
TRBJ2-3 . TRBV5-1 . CASSLGWSTDTQYF TGCGCCAGCAGCTTGGGCTGGTCCACAGATACGCAGTATTTT
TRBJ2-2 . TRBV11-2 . CASSLVSGRDTGELFF TGTGCCAGCAGCTTAGTTTCAGGCAGGGACACCGGGGAGCTGTTTTTT
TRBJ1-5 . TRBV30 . CAWSVGDQPQHF TGTGCCTGGAGTGTAGGGGATCAGCCCCAGCATTTT
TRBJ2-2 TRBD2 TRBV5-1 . CASSYGLAGGVNTGELFF TGCGCCAGCAGCTACGGACTAGCGGGGGGTGTCAACACCGGGGAGCTGTTTTTT
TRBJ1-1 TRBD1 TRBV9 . CASSDPRESGGETEAFF TGTGCCAGCAGCGACCCAAGGGAGTCAGGGGGCGAGACTGAAGCTTTCTTT
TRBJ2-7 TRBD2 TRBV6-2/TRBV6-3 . CASSILSGGAYEQYF TGTGCCAGCAGTATCCTCAGCGGGGGGGCCTACGAGCAGTACTTC
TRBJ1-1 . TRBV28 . CASLGREAEAFF TGTGCCAGTCTTGGAAGGGAGGCTGAAGCTTTCTTT
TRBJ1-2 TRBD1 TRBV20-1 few CSASTDRPAYGYTF TGCAGTGCTAGTACGGACAGGCCTGCCTATGGCTACACCTTC
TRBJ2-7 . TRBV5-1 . CASSLSIVNYEQYF TGCGCCAGCAGCCTCTCGATCGTAAACTACGAGCAGTACTTC
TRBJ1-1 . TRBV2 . CASSGQLNTEAFF TGTGCCAGCAGTGGGCAGTTGAACACTGAAGCTTTCTTT
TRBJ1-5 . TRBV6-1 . CASSEARGLGRYSNQPQHF TGTGCCAGCAGTGAAGCCAGGGGCTTGGGGAGATATAGCAATCAGCCCCAGCATTTT
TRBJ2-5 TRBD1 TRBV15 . CATSRFTGGVRETQYF TGTGCCACCAGCAGATTCACAGGGGGAGTGAGGGAGACCCAGTACTTC
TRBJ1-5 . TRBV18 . CASSPGRDQPQHF TGTGCCAGCTCACCAGGCAGGGATCAGCCCCAGCATTTT
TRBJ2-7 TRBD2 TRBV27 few CASSLRPPFGGANAYEQYF TGTGCCAGCAGTTTACGACCCCCTTTCGGGGGGGCTAATGCCTACGAGCAGTACTTC
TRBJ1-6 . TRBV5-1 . CASSPGLPSSYNSPLHF TGCGCCAGCAGCCCGGGACTCCCCAGCTCCTATAATTCACCCCTCCACTTT
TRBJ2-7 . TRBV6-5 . CASSSPGSSYEQYF TGTGCCAGCAGTTCCCCAGGATCCTCCTACGAGCAGTACTTC